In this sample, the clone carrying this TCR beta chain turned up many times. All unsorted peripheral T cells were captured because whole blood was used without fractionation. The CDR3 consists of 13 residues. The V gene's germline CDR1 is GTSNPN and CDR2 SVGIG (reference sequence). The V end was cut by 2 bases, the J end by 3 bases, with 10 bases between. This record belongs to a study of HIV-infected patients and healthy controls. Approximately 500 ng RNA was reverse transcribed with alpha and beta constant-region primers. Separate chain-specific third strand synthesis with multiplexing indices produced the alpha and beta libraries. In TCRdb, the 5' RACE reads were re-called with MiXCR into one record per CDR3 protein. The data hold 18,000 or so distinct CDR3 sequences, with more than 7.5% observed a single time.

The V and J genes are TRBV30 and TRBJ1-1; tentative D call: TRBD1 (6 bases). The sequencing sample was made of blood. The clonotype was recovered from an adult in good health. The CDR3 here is CAWSKGVDTEAFF. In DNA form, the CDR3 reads TGTGCCTGGAGTAAGGGGGTAGACACTGAAGCTTTCTTT.